This T cell receptor beta chain came from a study of T cell repertoires in cytomegalovirus infection. Study-level information: Matching HLA type and CMV infection were both indicated by public TCR beta signatures.

Concerning this clonotype itself: What it binds is not known.

This CDR3 spans 16 amino acids. V lost 7 bases and J lost 1, with 19 bases in between. Germline V gene sequence: CDR1 MDHEN, CDR2 SYDVKM. TCRdb re-called the reads through MiXCR, storing one row per CDR3 protein. The table includes tens of thousands of distinct CDR3 sequences, approximately 22% detected once. Material: PBMCs, sequenced either directly or after in vitro stimulation (not recorded which). The rearrangement joins TRBV28 to TRBJ2-5; TRBD2 might be the D (6 bases). This receptor was obtained from a human donor in good health (CMV status not recorded). Some clones in this sample may be carry-over from other donors' samples. The CDR3 is CASITPRDSIQETQYF. The CDR3 DNA follows: TGTGCCAGCATTACACCCCGGGACTCAATCCAAGAGACCCAGTACTTC.